The clone carrying this T cell receptor beta chain was seen ten or more times. Its antigen is not known. The sample belongs to a study of regulatory T cells in long-lasting Graves disease. V gave up 2 bases and J gave up 4 bases, with 18 bases separating them. The CDR3 sequence is 16 residues long. Germline lookup yields CDR1 MNHEY and CDR2 SMNVEV (reference sequence). Stated time point: newly diagnosed GD, antithyroid drugs for less than 3 months. PBMC-extracted RNA yielded the TCR library. CDR3-region Arm-PCR and iRepertoire HTBI primers produced the TCR beta libraries. Via MiXCR, TCRdb re-called the multiplex PCR reads, giving one row per CDR3 protein. The sample carries around 450,000 distinct CDR3 sequences, around 16% recorded once. Study findings and constraints: There were preferences for TRBV28, TRBJ1-2 and TRBJ2-5 in persistent disease. Fewer public clonotypes were shared by new patients (approximately 970) than by persistent patients (approximately 2,700).

Separately, the same data were catalogued under a study of T cells in Graves' hyperthyroidism and ophthalmopathy. That paper states: Onset of ophthalmopathy came a median roughly 6.5 months after the model predicted it.

The TCR was taken from a middle-aged woman with Graves disease. The sample here was peripheral blood mononuclear cells (PBMCs), taken at new diagnosis, from a patient treated with antithyroid drugs. V usage is TRBV27 and J usage is TRBJ2-7; D possibly corresponds to TRBD2 (6 bases). Here the CDR3 reads CASSLLVGGERYEQYF. For the CDR3, the DNA is TGTGCCAGCAGTTTACTCGTCGGCGGGGAGAGGTACGAGCAGTACTTC.